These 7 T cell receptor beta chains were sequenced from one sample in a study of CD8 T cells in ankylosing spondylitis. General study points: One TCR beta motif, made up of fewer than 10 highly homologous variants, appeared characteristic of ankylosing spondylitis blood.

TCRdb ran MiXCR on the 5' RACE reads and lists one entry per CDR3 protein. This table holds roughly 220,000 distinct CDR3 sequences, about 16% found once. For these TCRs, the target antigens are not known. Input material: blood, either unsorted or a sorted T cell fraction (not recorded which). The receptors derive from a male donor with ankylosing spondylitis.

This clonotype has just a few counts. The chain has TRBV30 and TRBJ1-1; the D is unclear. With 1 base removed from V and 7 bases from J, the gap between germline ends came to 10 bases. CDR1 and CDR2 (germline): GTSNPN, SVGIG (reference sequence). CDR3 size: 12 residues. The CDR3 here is CAWSGPAGEAFF. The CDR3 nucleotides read TGTGCCTGGAGTGGGCCAGCGGGTGAAGCTTTCTTT.

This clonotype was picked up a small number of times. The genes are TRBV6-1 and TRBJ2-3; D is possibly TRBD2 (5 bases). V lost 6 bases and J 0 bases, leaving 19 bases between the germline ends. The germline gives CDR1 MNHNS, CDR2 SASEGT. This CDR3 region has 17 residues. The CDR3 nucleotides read TGTGCCAGCAGCGTCCTTGACCCCCGGACTAGCACAGATACGCAGTATTTT. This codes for CASSVLDPRTSTDTQYF.

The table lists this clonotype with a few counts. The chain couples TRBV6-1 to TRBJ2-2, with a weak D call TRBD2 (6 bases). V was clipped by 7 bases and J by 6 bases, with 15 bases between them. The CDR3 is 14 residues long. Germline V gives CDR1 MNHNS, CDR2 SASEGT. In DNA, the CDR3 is TGTGCCAGCATCGAACCATGGGAGGCCGGGGAGCTGTTTTTT. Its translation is CASIEPWEAGELFF.

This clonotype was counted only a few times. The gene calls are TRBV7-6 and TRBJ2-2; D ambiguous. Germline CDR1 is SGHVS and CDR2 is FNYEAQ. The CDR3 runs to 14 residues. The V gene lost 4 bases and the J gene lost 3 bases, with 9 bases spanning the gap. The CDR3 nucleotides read TGTGCCAGCAGCTCCGTAGCTCACACCGGGGAGCTGTTTTTT. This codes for CASSSVAHTGELFF.

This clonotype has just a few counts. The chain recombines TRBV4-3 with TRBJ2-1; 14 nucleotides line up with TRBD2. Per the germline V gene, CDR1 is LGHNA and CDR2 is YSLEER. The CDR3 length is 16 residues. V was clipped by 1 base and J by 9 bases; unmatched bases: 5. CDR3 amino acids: CASSQGLAGGPIEQFF. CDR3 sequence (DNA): TGCGCCAGCAGCCAAGGACTAGCGGGAGGGCCAATTGAGCAGTTCTTC.

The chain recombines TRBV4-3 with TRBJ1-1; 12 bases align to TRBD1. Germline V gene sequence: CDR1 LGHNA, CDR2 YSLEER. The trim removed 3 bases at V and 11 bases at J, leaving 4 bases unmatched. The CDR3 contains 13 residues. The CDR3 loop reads CASSQGQGARAFF. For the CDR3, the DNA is TGCGCCAGCAGCCAGGGACAGGGGGCGCGGGCTTTCTTT.

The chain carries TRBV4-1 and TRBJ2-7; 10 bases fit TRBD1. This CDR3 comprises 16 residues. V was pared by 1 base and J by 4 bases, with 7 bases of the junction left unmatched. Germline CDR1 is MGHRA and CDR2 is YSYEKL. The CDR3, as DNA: TGCGCCAGCAGCCAAGGCATAGGGACAGGGGAATACGAGCAGTACTTC. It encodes CASSQGIGTGEYEQYF.